Following are 24 T cell receptor beta chains from one sample sequenced in a study of blood T cell repertoires in COVID-19. Generated by immunoSEQ multiplex PCR, the TCRdb table keeps only in-frame clones and is missing some. The sample records 200,000 to 300,000 clones, 86% being singletons. Sequenced input: peripheral blood. These receptors all come from a man between 25 and 39 years old with active or convalescent COVID-19.

This chain uses TRBV6-5 with TRBJ1-2; no reliable D call. The CDR3 totals 13 residues. CDR1 and CDR2 (germline): MNHEY, SVGAGI. V lost 2 bases and J 4 bases, leaving 8 bases between the germline ends. CDR3 bases: TGTGCCAGCAGTTACGATGGACTCTATGGCTACACCTTC. Translated, it gives CASSYDGLYGYTF.

The CDR3 DNA reads TGTGCCAGCAGCCCGGACAGGGGATATCAGCCCCAGCATTTT. It yields the protein CASSPDRGYQPQHF. The chain combines TRBV7-2 with TRBJ1-5; the match to TRBD1 covers 9 bases. The V gene end was trimmed by 5 bases and the J gene end by 5 bases; junction bases not matched to a gene: 4. Germline lookup yields CDR1 SGHTA and CDR2 FQGNSA. The CDR3 loop spans 14 amino acids.

CDR3 region: CASSLGLAGGPGETQYF. The DNA for the CDR3 is TGTGCCAGCAGCTTAGGTCTAGCGGGGGGGCCGGGGGAGACCCAGTACTTC. V and J are TRBV7-2 and TRBJ2-5; 12 nucleotides line up with TRBD2. CDR3 size: 17 residues. V was clipped by 1 base and J by 5 bases; unmatched bases: 8. Per the germline V gene, CDR1 is SGHTA and CDR2 is FQGNSA.

V and J are TRBV3-1 (or the pseudogene TRBV3-2) and TRBJ2-7, with 8 bases aligning to TRBD1. Trimming cost V 2 bases and J 0 bases; bases outside gene matches: 9. Germline assignment: CDR1 LGHDT and CDR2 YNNKEL (reference sequence). This CDR3 is 17 amino acids long. This CDR3 reads CASSQKIRGRVSYEQYF. DNA of the CDR3: TGTGCCAGCAGCCAAAAAATCAGGGGGCGAGTCTCCTACGAGCAGTACTTC.

The chain carries TRBV6-4 and TRBJ1-2; a possible D gene is TRBD1 (6 bases). There are 17 residues in the CDR3. Germline CDR1 is MRHNA and CDR2 is SNTAGT. Trimming cost V 6 bases and J 2 bases, with 22 bases left between them. The CDR3 here is CASSLPGHRRQNYGYTF. CDR3 in DNA: TGTGCCAGCAGCCTTCCGGGACACCGGAGACAGAACTATGGCTACACCTTC.

This clone was observed a few times. CDR3 nucleotides: TGTGCCAGCGGGTTGTCCCTAGCGGGCCTTTACAATGAGCAGTTCTTC. Protein sequence: CASGLSLAGLYNEQFF. The chain is built from TRBV5-6 and TRBJ2-1; 8 bases line up with TRBD2. This CDR3 has 16 amino acids. The V gene end was trimmed by 7 bases and the J gene end by 4 bases; junction bases not matched to a gene: 13. The germline gives CDR1 SGHDT, CDR2 YYEEEE.

The chain combines TRBV5-3 with TRBJ2-5; a possible D gene is TRBD2 (6 bases). TRBV5-3 is identified as an open reading frame with a role that is uncertain. Trimming stripped 6 bases from V and 5 bases from J, with 11 bases between. This CDR3 has 12 residues. DNA for the CDR3: TGTGCCAGAATGGGCGGGACGGAGACCCAGTACTTC. Translation: CARMGGTETQYF.

The chain joins TRBV5-1 to TRBJ2-7; D is possibly TRBD1 (5 bases). The V gene lost 0 bases and the J gene lost 4 bases, with 23 bases spanning the gap. This CDR3 contains 18 residues. From germline, CDR1 is SGHRS and CDR2 YFSETQ. CDR3 sequence (DNA): TGCGCCAGCAGCTTGGGCAGAATCACTCAGGGTGGTGGGTACGAGCAGTACTTC. Translation: CASSLGRITQGGGYEQYF.

This clone was counted once. CDR3 loop: CASSQTGQPRYNEQFF. CDR3 sequence (DNA): TGTGCCAGCAGCCAGACAGGACAGCCAAGATACAATGAGCAGTTCTTC. The rearrangement uses TRBV5-6 and TRBJ2-1; D is possibly TRBD1 (6 bases). Germline CDR1 SGHDT, CDR2 YYEEEE. This CDR3 comprises 16 residues. Trimming pared 4 bases from V and 4 bases from J, leaving 18 bases between.

This clone was counted a single time. The chain joins TRBV4-1 to TRBJ1-4; TRBD1 aligns across 7 bases. Germline loops: CDR1 MGHRA, CDR2 YSYEKL. CDR3 length: 16 residues. V lost 3 bases, J lost 4 bases, and 8 bases stayed unmatched. CDR3 protein: CASSHKLGTDNEKLFF. The CDR3 DNA is TGCGCCAGCAGCCACAAACTTGGGACAGATAATGAAAAACTGTTTTTT.

This clone occurred a few times. V and J are TRBV7-2 and TRBJ1-4; tentatively, D is TRBD1 (5 bases). The germline V gene has CDR1 SGHTA and CDR2 FQGNSA. Trimming cost V 6 bases and J 7 bases, with 12 bases left between them. This CDR3 is built from 13 residues. CDR3 residues: CASRLAGVEKLFF. CDR3 coding DNA: TGTGCCAGCAGGCTGGCGGGGGTTGAAAAACTGTTTTTT.

The J gene is TRBJ1-3, the V gene TRBV11-1; D might be TRBD1 (6 bases). CDR3 length equals 16 residues. Germline assignment: CDR1 SGHAT and CDR2 FQDESV (reference sequence). The V gene lost 5 bases and the J gene lost 2 bases, with 16 bases spanning the gap. The CDR3 region is CASSKITGITGNTIYF. DNA of the CDR3: TGTGCCAGCAGCAAGATCACAGGGATAACTGGAAACACCATATATTTT.

The V and J genes are TRBV18 and TRBJ1-2; no definite D call. The CDR3 length is 17 residues. Germline V gene sequence: CDR1 KGHSH, CDR2 LQKENI. V was cut by 6 bases and J by 2 bases, with 22 bases left in between. CDR3 in amino acids: CASSNQSPDSSNYGYTF. In DNA, the CDR3 is TGTGCCAGCTCGAACCAATCGCCGGACTCGTCCAACTATGGCTACACCTTC. The full variable domain, rest sourced from reference TRBV18 and TRBJ1-2, is NAGVMQNPRHLVRRRGQEARLRCSPMKGHSHVYWYRQLPEEGLKFMVYLQKENIIDESGMPKERFSAEFPKEGPSILRIQQVVRGDSAAYFCASSNQSPDSSNYGYTFGSGTRLTVV.

The rearrangement links TRBV6-5 to TRBJ1-2; 9 bases are shared with TRBD1. CDR3 length: 16 amino acids. The germline V gene encodes CDR1 MNHEY and CDR2 SVGAGI. After removal of 7 bases from V and 8 bases from J, the junction contained 17 bases not matched to a gene. CDR3 protein: CASKYSGTGSVAGYTF. The CDR3 bases are TGTGCCAGCAAATACTCCGGGACAGGGTCTGTCGCAGGCTACACCTTC.

The chain links TRBV4-1 to TRBJ1-1, with D perhaps TRBD1 (6 bases). V lost 0 bases, J lost 1 base, and 9 bases lay in between. The CDR3 has 15 amino acids. CDR1 and CDR2 from the germline V gene are MGHRA and YSYEKL. In DNA, the CDR3 is TGCGCCAGCAGCCAAGACCCAGGGGCGAACACTGAAGCTTTCTTT. It translates to CASSQDPGANTEAFF.

The J gene is TRBJ2-7, the V gene TRBV4-3, with D possibly matching TRBD2 (5 bases). Trimming stripped 0 bases from V and 2 bases from J, with 14 bases between. The CDR3 extends over 16 amino acids. Per the germline V gene, CDR1 is LGHNA and CDR2 is YSLEER. Here the CDR3 DNA reads TGCGCCAGCAGCCAAGATCCGGCCGGACTTCCCTACGAGCAGTACTTC. Translation gives CASSQDPAGLPYEQYF.

The chain carries TRBV5-4 and TRBJ2-2, with a tentative D call TRBD2 (7 bases). CDR1 is SGHNT, CDR2 YYREEE, per germline (reference sequence). This CDR3 contains 19 residues. V lost 4 bases and J lost 4, with 26 bases in between. CDR3 amino acids: CASSPTLGGGNIATGELFF. The CDR3 DNA reads as TGTGCCAGCAGCCCCACCCTAGGCGGGGGCAACATCGCCACCGGGGAGCTGTTTTTT.

This rearrangement joins TRBV7-3 to TRBJ2-3, with 7 bases identical to TRBD2. The CDR3 sequence is 16 residues long. The germline CDR1 and CDR2 sequences are SGHTA and FQGTGA. After removal of 4 bases from V and 0 bases from J, the junction contained 7 bases not matched to a gene. CDR3 DNA sequence: TGTGCCAGCAGCTCTCAAGGACTAGAAAGCACAGATACGCAGTATTTT. Protein product: CASSSQGLESTDTQYF.

This clone has just one count. The J gene is TRBJ2-7, the V gene TRBV11-3, with 9 positions matching TRBD1. CDR3 length: 12 amino acids. Trimming at V came to 6 bases and at J to 6 bases, leaving 3 bases not matched to a gene. Germline V gives CDR1 SGHNT, CDR2 YENEEA. CDR3 sequence reads: CASSRQGGEQYF. The CDR3 DNA reads as TGTGCCAGCAGTCGACAGGGGGGCGAGCAGTACTTC.

This chain joins TRBV10-1 and TRBJ2-7, with TRBD1 identical over 8 bases. After removal of 3 bases from V and 0 bases from J, the junction contained 4 bases not matched to a gene. The germline gives CDR1 WNHNN, CDR2 SYGVQD (reference sequence). This CDR3 contains 15 residues. DNA for the CDR3: TGCGCCAGCAGTGACTCCGGGACAGGCTCCTACGAGCAGTACTTC. Translating it yields CASSDSGTGSYEQYF.

The sample holds one count of this clone. The chain is built from TRBV27 and TRBJ1-4, with D hard to call. Germline V gene lookup returns CDR1 MNHEY and CDR2 SMNVEV (reference sequence). The length of the CDR3 is 13 residues. V was cut by 5 bases and J by 5 bases, with 9 bases left in between. The chain's CDR3 is CASSRQVNEKLFF. CDR3 coding DNA: TGTGCCAGCAGTCGACAAGTAAATGAAAAACTGTTTTTT.

The chain links TRBV7-9 to TRBJ1-6; the match to TRBD1 covers 8 bases. The V and J ends lost 5 bases and 4 bases, in that order; junction bases with no gene match: 7. This CDR3 is built from 16 residues. The germline gives CDR1 SEHNR, CDR2 FQNEAQ (reference sequence). CDR3 sequence (DNA): TGTGCCAGCAGCACGGACAGGGACCGGTATAATTCACCCCTCCACTTT. Translation gives CASSTDRDRYNSPLHF.

The V and J genes are TRBV3-1 (or the pseudogene TRBV3-2) and TRBJ1-1; possibly TRBD1 for D (5 bases). The germline V gene encodes CDR1 LGHDT and CDR2 YNNKEL (reference sequence). V lost 1 base and J lost 2, with 11 bases in between. The CDR3 has 15 amino acids. For the CDR3, the DNA is TGTGCCAGCAGCCAAGTTACAGGCGGTAACACTGAAGCTTTCTTT. It translates to CASSQVTGGNTEAFF.

This chain connects TRBV7-9 to TRBJ1-5; D is possibly TRBD1 (5 bases). This CDR3 has 14 amino acids. From germline, CDR1 is SEHNR and CDR2 FQNEAQ (reference sequence). V dropped 4 bases and J dropped 6 bases, with 13 bases sitting between them. CDR3 sequence (DNA): TGTGCCAGCAGCTGGGGGGGGACGGGTCAGCCCCAGCATTTT. This translates into CASSWGGTGQPQHF.